This entry lists 18 T cell receptor beta chains sequenced from one sample in a study of blood T cells in healthy people across ages. A second PCR, run for about 6 to 11 cycles, used a sample-barcoded 5' primer plus a J-beta primer mix. TCRdb ran MiXCR on the 5' RACE reads and lists one entry per CDR3 protein. Of around 1,100,000 distinct CDR3 sequences in the sample, approximately 38% were seen once. Sequencing input: blood. These receptors came from a man aged 18 to 29 in good health.

This clonotype was counted only a few times. This chain's CDR3 is CSARKPGLAGEQFF. Written as DNA, the CDR3 is TGCAGTGCCCGAAAACCGGGACTAGCGGGGGAGCAGTTCTTC. The chain recombines TRBV20-1 with TRBJ2-1; 13 bases match TRBD2. Germline V lookup: CDR1 DFQATT, CDR2 SNEGSKA (reference sequence). The CDR3 loop spans 14 amino acids. The junction had 9 bases not matched to a gene; V was cut back by 6 bases and J by 10 bases.

The chain carries TRBV6-2 or TRBV6-3 and TRBJ1-5; D uncertain. V was trimmed by 3 bases and J by 3 bases, leaving 15 bases between them. There are 16 residues in the CDR3. Germline loops: CDR1 MNHEY, CDR2 SVGEGT. The CDR3 spells CASSYGEQDDNQPQHF. Here the CDR3 DNA reads TGTGCCAGCAGTTATGGGGAGCAGGATGACAATCAGCCCCAGCATTTT.

The J gene is TRBJ2-3, the V gene TRBV6-5, with D tentatively TRBD1 (5 bases). CDR3 length: 12 amino acids. Trimming pared 10 bases from V and 3 bases from J, leaving 11 bases between. The germline V gene has CDR1 MNHEY and CDR2 SVGAGI. CDR3 nucleotides: TGTGCCACCAGCAGGGATACAGATACGCAGTATTTT. Translation gives CATSRDTDTQYF.

The chain carries TRBV27 and TRBJ1-2, with D possibly matching TRBD1 (6 bases). CDR3 length: 13 residues. CDR1 and CDR2 (germline): MNHEY, SMNVEV (reference sequence). Trimming removed 3 bases at V and 7 bases at J, with 12 bases between. The CDR3 sequence: CASSFRAGAGYTF. CDR3 bases: TGTGCCAGCAGTTTCAGGGCAGGGGCTGGCTACACCTTC.

The rearrangement uses TRBV4-1 and TRBJ2-2; perhaps TRBD2 as D (5 bases). This CDR3 is 15 amino acids long. V was pared by 3 bases and J by 7 bases, with 15 bases between. Germline values: CDR1 MGHRA, CDR2 YSYEKL. As DNA, the CDR3 is TGCGCCAGCAGCCAGGGAACCCTCGAGGGCGGGGAGCTGTTTTTT. It translates to CASSQGTLEGGELFF.

The rearrangement links TRBV20-1 to TRBJ1-1; no clear D gene. From germline, CDR1 is DFQATT and CDR2 SNEGSKA (reference sequence). The CDR3 consists of 13 residues. Trimming left V 6 bases short and J 0 bases short, with 11 bases between. The CDR3 spells CSAAETMNTEAFF. As DNA, the CDR3 is TGCAGTGCAGCAGAGACCATGAACACTGAAGCTTTCTTT.

This clonotype came up many times. The gene calls are TRBV7-2 and TRBJ1-2; 7 bases line up with TRBD1. There are 14 residues in the CDR3. Germline CDR1 SGHTA, CDR2 FQGNSA. V lost 3 bases and J lost 1; bases outside the gene matches: 2. The CDR3 bases are TGTGCCAGCAGCTTCGACAGGGTTAACTATGGCTACACCTTC. Translated: CASSFDRVNYGYTF. Supplemented by reference TRBV7-2 and TRBJ1-2, the full variable domain reads GAGVSQSPSNKVTEKGKDVELRCDPISGHTALYWYRQSLGQGLEFLIYFQGNSAPDKSGLPSDRFSAERTGGSVSTLTIQRTQQEDSAVYLCASSFDRVNYGYTFGSGTRLTVV.

In this sample, this clonotype turned up a few times. V and J are TRBV27 and TRBJ1-2; 7 bases are shared with TRBD1. Germline CDR1 and CDR2: MNHEY and SMNVEV (reference sequence). V was clipped by 6 bases and J by 4 bases; unmatched bases: 5. This CDR3 spans 13 amino acids. DNA of the CDR3: TGTGCCAGCAGCACAGGGGAGTTCTATGGCTACACCTTC. It encodes CASSTGEFYGYTF.

In the case of this clonotype: This may arise from a read error, as a much more abundant clone is one base away. V gene TRBV7-3 combines with J gene TRBJ2-4, with no clear D. The CDR3 has 16 amino acids. The germline CDR1 and CDR2 sequences are SGHTA and FQGTGA. V was shortened by 1 base and J by 13 bases, with 23 bases between the two germline ends. This CDR3 reads CASSLNAAGSYNEQYF. CDR3 nucleotide sequence: TGTGCCAGCAGCTTAAACGCGGCCGGATCCTACAATGAGCAGTACTTC.

V usage is TRBV4-1 and J usage is TRBJ2-4; possibly TRBD2 for D (6 bases). The V gene's germline CDR1 is MGHRA and CDR2 YSYEKL. The CDR3 runs 15 residues. V lost 4 bases and J lost 0, with 10 bases in between. CDR3 in amino acids: CASSPLGLAKNIQYF. The CDR3 coding sequence is TGCGCCAGCAGCCCCTTGGGACTAGCCAAAAACATTCAGTACTTC.

This clonotype occurred once. J is TRBJ1-6 and V is TRBV6-2 or TRBV6-3; TRBD1 agrees at 9 bases. V lost 2 bases and J lost 10; bases outside the gene matches: 9. The CDR3 runs to 16 residues. In germline, CDR1 is MNHEY, CDR2 SVGEGT. The CDR3 reads CASSYTPGQGSSPLHF. DNA of the CDR3: TGTGCCAGCAGTTACACGCCGGGACAGGGCTCCTCACCCCTCCACTTT.

V usage is TRBV7-9 and J usage is TRBJ1-1; weak D call: TRBD1 (6 bases). This CDR3 region has 15 residues. V gave up 5 bases and J gave up 7 bases, with 20 bases separating them. Looked up from germline, CDR1 is SEHNR and CDR2 is FQNEAQ (reference sequence). CDR3 in amino acids: CASSRDGVHRDEAFF. CDR3 DNA: TGTGCCAGCAGCCGAGACGGGGTGCACAGGGATGAAGCTTTCTTT.

This clonotype was observed at least ten times. The chain recombines TRBV3-1 with TRBJ2-3; D is unclear. Per the germline V gene, CDR1 is LGHDT and CDR2 is YNNKEL (reference sequence). The CDR3 has 15 amino acids. V lost 5 bases, J lost 0 bases, and 12 bases lay in between. Written as DNA, the CDR3 is TGTGCCAGCAGCTCCCGTCTCCAGAGCACAGATACGCAGTATTTT. Residues: CASSSRLQSTDTQYF.

As regards this clonotype: A much larger clone lies one base from this, so it may be a read error. This chain connects TRBV12-3 or TRBV12-4 to TRBJ2-5; D is possibly TRBD1 (6 bases). CDR3 length: 15 residues. Trimming pared 6 bases from V and 11 bases from J, leaving 25 bases between. The CDR3 region has the DNA TGTGCCAGCAGACTCCCCGGACAGACCCACAATGAGCAGTACTTC. This sequence encodes CASRLPGQTHNEQYF.

The V and J genes are TRBV3-1 and TRBJ2-5; 8 bases fit TRBD2. The germline V gene encodes CDR1 LGHDT and CDR2 YNNKEL (reference sequence). The J segment lost 10 bases and the V segment lost 0 bases, leaving 10 bases of the junction unmatched. The CDR3 has 15 residues. CDR3 sequence reads: CASSQDVTSGGDQYF. The DNA of the CDR3 is TGTGCCAGCAGCCAAGACGTAACCAGCGGGGGCGACCAGTACTTC.

This clonotype appeared many times. The V call is TRBV5-5, the J call TRBJ2-1; no reliable D call. The CDR3 is made up of 15 amino acids. Trimming pared 2 bases from V and 0 bases from J, leaving 9 bases between. Germline V gives CDR1 SGHKS, CDR2 YYEKEE (reference sequence). For the CDR3, the DNA is TGTGCCAGCAGCTTAACCCAGAGCTCCTACAATGAGCAGTTCTTC. Protein sequence: CASSLTQSSYNEQFF.

V usage is TRBV3-1 and J usage is TRBJ2-5; 12 positions match TRBD2. The V gene end was trimmed by 4 bases and the J gene end by 6 bases; junction bases not matched to a gene: 6. Germline V CDR1 and CDR2: LGHDT, YNNKEL (reference sequence). The CDR3 covers 15 residues. CDR3: CASSPPSGGVKTQYF. CDR3 sequence (DNA): TGTGCCAGCAGCCCACCTAGCGGGGGGGTTAAGACCCAGTACTTC.

A word on this clonotype: A much larger clonotype is one base distant, so this may be a read error. The chain is built from TRBV24-1 and TRBJ2-1; D is unclear. The CDR3 runs to 12 residues. Germline V gene sequence: CDR1 KGHDR, CDR2 SFDVKD. Here the CDR3 reads CATGDLGYEQFF. The CDR3 DNA sequence: TGTGCCACCGGTGATTTAGGTTATGAGCAGTTCTTC.